This is a list of T cell receptor beta chains from one sample in a study of T cell responses to AZD1222 COVID-19 vaccine. Sequencing used immunoSEQ multiplex PCR; TCRdb keeps in-frame clones, though not all of them. The table has more than 95,000 clones, more than 75% seen once; the top ten hold around 10%. Sequencing was performed on peripheral blood, taken on day 0 of AZD1222 vaccination. The receptors were gathered from an adult in good health. Both conserved end residues are part of each CDR3. D genes are given only for firm matches. Rows give clone size only sometimes, using once, few, many, or a class for an expanded clone.

J gene,D gene,V gene,clone size,CDR3 DNA,CDR3 protein
TRBJ2-1,TRBD2,TRBV7-9,-,TGTGCCAGCAGCTTAGTCCTTCGGGGACTAGCCCAGTCCTACAATGAGCAGTTCTTC,CASSLVLRGLAQSYNEQFF
TRBJ1-3,-,TRBV11-2,-,TGTGCCAGCAGGAGACAGGACTCTGGAAACACCATATATTTT,CASRRQDSGNTIYF
TRBJ2-1,TRBD2,TRBV28,-,TGTGCCAGCCCACCTAGCGGGGGGGGGAGAAATGAGCAGTTCTTC,CASPPSGGGRNEQFF
TRBJ2-1,-,TRBV9,-,TGTGCCAGCAGCGCCGGACCCGAGCAGTTCTTC,CASSAGPEQFF
TRBJ2-4,TRBD2,TRBV28,-,TGTGCCAGCAGTTTTTGGTCCGAGATAGCGGGCCCCATGAGGGACTTAGCCAAAAACATTCAGTACTTC,CASSFWSEIAGPMRDLAKNIQYF
TRBJ2-1,-,TRBV4-1,-,TGCGCCAGCAGCCCGAGAGGTACCGGGACCACCTCCTACAATGAGCAGTTCTTC,CASSPRGTGTTSYNEQFF
TRBJ2-7,TRBD1,TRBV23-1,-,TGCGCCAGCAGTCAATCGTCGTGGGACAGGCCTGCCTACGAGCAGTACTTC,CASSQSSWDRPAYEQYF
TRBJ1-6,-,TRBV27,-,TGTGCCAGCAGTTTCATGGCGGGAAGCCCTTTCACCCTCCACTTT,CASSFMAGSPFTLHF
TRBJ2-3,TRBD2,TRBV27,-,TGTGCCAGCAGCAAGAAAGGGACTAGCGGGAGTGTTACAGATACGCAGTATTTT,CASSKKGTSGSVTDTQYF
TRBJ2-1,TRBD1,TRBV10-3,once,TGTGCCATCAGTGCAGGGGTGACAGGGACCAACAATGAGCAGTTCTTC,CAISAGVTGTNNEQFF
TRBJ2-7,-,TRBV6-5,-,TGTGCCAGCAGTTACTCATTGACAGGTACCTACGAGCAGTACTTC,CASSYSLTGTYEQYF
TRBJ2-3,TRBD1,TRBV3-1/TRBV3-2,-,TGTGCCAGCAGACGACAGGGGGCAGATACGCAGTATTTT,CASRRQGADTQYF
TRBJ2-7,TRBD2,TRBV7-8,-,TGTGCCAGCAGCTTTAGCGGGAGGTTCTACGAGCAGTACTTC,CASSFSGRFYEQYF